This TCR beta chain was documented in a study of blood T cell repertoires in COVID-19. Losses at the gene ends were 1 base for V and 8 bases for J; bases not matched to a gene: 10. Germline V gene lookup returns CDR1 SGHRS and CDR2 YFSETQ. The CDR3 runs 16 residues. Using immunoSEQ multiplex PCR, the repertoire was profiled, and TCRdb retains in-frame clones only, with some absent. The repertoire includes 220,000 or so clones, 70% to 85% of them detected once, and under 3.5% sits in the top ten. Sequencing input: PBMCs or T cells enriched from blood (not recorded which). This chain joins TRBV5-1 and TRBJ2-1; 9 positions match TRBD2. This clonotype was obtained from a woman in her sixties who had recovered from COVID-19. The CDR3 here is CASSLPSGIRSDEQFF. The CDR3 nucleotides read TGCGCCAGCAGCTTGCCTAGCGGGATTCGGAGCGATGAGCAGTTCTTC.